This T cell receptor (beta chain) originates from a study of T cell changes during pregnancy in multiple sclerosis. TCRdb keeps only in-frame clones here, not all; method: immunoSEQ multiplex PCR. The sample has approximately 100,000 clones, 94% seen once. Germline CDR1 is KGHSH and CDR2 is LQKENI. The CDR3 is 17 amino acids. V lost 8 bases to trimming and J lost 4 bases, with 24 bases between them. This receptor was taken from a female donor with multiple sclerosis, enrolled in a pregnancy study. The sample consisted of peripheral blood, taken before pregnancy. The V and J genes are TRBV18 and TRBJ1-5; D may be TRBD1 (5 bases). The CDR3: CASAGGGRIVLNQPQHF. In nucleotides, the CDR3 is TGTGCCAGCGCGGGGGGAGGGAGGATCGTTCTTAATCAGCCCCAGCATTTT.